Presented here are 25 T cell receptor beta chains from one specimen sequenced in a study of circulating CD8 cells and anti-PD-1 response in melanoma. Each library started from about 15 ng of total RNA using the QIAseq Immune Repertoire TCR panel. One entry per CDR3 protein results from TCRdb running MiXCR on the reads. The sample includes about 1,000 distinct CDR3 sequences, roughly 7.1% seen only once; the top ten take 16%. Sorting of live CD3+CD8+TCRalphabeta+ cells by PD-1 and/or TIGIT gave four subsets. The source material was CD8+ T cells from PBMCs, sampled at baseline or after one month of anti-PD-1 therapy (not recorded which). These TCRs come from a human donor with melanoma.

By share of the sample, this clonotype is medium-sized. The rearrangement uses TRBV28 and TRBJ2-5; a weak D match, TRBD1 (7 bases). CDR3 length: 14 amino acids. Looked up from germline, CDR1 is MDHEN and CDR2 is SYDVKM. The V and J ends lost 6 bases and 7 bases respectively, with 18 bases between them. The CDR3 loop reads CASSLTGEVATQYF. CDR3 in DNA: TGTGCCAGCAGCCTCACAGGGGAGGTAGCGACCCAGTACTTC.

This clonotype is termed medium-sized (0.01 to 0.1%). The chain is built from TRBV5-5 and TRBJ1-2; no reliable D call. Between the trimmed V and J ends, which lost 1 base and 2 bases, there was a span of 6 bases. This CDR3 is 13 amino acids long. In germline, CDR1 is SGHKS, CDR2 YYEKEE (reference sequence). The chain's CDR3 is CASSLSQNYGYTF. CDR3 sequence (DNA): TGTGCCAGCAGCTTGTCCCAGAACTATGGCTACACCTTC.

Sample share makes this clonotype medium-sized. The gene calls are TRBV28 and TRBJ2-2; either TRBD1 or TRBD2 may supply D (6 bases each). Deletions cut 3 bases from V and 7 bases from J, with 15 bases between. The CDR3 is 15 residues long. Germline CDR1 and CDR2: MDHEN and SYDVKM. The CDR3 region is CASSFIGGRGGELFF. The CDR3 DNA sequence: TGTGCCAGCAGTTTTATTGGGGGGCGCGGCGGGGAGCTGTTTTTT.

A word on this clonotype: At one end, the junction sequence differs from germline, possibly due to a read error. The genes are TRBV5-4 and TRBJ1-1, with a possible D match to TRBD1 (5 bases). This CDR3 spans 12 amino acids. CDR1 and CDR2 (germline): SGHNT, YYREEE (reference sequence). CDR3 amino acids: CASGLGTAEAFF. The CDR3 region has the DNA TGTGCCAGCGGCTTGGGGACCGCTGAAGCTTTCTTT.

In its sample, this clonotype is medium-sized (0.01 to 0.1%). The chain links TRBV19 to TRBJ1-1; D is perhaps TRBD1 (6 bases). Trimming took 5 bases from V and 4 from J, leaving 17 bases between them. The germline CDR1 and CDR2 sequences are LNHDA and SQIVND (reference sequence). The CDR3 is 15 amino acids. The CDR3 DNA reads TGTGCCAGTAGTCCCGGACAGAGGTCAGGCACTGAAGCTTTCTTT. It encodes CASSPGQRSGTEAFF.

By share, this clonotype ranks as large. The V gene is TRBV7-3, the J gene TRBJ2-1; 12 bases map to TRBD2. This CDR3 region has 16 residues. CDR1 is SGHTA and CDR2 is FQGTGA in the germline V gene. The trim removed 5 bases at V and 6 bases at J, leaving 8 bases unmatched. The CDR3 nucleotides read TGTGCCAGCAGCCATCTGACTAGCGGGAGTTCCAATGAGCAGTTCTTC. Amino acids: CASSHLTSGSSNEQFF.

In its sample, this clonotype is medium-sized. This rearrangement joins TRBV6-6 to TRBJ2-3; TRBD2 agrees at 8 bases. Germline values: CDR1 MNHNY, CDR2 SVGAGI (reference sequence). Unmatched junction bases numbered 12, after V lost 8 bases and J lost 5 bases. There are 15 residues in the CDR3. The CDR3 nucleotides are TGTGCCAGCGCCAGGGGTAGCGGGGCCGTAGATACGCAGTATTTT. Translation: CASARGSGAVDTQYF.

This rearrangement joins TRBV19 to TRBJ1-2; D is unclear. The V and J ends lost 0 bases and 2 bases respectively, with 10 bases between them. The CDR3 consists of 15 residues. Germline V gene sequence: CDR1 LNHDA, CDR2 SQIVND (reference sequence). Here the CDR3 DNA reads TGTGCCAGTAGTATAGATCTGCCAGTCAACTATGGCTACACCTTC. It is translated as CASSIDLPVNYGYTF.

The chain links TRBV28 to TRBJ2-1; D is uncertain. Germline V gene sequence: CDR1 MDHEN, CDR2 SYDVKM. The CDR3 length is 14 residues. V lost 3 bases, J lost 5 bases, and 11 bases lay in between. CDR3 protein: CASSFLVLDNEQFF. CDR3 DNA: TGTGCCAGCAGTTTTTTGGTATTGGACAATGAGCAGTTCTTC.

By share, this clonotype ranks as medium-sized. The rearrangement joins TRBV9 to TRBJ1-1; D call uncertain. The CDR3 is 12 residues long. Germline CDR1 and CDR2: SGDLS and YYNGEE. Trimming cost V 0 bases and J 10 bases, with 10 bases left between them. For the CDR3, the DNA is TGTGCCAGCAGCGTAGAAGGACGCGGAGCTTTCTTT. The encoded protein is CASSVEGRGAFF.

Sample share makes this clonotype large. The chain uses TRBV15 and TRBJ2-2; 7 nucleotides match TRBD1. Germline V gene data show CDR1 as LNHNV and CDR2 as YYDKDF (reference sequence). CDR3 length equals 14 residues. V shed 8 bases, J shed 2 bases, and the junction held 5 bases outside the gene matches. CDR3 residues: CATRDRSNTGELFF. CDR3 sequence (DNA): TGTGCCACCCGGGACAGATCAAACACCGGGGAGCTGTTTTTT.

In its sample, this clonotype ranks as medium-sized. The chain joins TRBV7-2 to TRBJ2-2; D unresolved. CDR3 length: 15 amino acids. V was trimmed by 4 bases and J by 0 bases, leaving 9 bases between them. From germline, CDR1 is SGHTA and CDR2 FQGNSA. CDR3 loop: CASSSRETNTGELFF. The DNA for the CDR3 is TGTGCCAGCAGCTCCCGAGAGACGAACACCGGGGAGCTGTTTTTT.

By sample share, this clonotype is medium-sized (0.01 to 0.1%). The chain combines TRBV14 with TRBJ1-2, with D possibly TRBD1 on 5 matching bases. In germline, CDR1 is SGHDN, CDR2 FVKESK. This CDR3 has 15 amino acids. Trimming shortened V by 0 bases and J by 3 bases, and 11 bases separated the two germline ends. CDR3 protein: CASSQDQGYYYGYTF. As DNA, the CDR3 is TGTGCCAGCAGCCAAGATCAGGGTTATTACTATGGCTACACCTTC.

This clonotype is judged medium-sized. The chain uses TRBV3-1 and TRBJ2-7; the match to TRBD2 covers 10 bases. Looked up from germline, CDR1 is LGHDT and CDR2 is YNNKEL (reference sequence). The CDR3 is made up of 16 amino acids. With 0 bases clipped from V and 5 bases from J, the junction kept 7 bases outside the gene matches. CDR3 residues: CASSQESSGGADEQYF. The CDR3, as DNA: TGTGCCAGCAGCCAAGAATCCAGCGGGGGGGCCGACGAGCAGTACTTC.

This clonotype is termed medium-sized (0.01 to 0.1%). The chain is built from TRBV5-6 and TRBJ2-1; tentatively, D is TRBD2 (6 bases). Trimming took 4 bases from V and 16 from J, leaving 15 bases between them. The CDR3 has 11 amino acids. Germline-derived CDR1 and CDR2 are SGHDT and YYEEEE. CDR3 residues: CASSRGTPFFF. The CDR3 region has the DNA TGTGCCAGCAGCCGTGGGACTCCTTTCTTCTTC.

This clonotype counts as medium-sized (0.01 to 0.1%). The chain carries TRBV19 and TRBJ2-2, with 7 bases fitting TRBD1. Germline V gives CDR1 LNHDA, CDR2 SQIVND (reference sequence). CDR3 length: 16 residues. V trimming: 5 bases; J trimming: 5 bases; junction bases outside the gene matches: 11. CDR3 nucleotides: TGTGCCAGTAGTGAATTACAGGGGTTAAAAACCGGGGAGCTGTTTTTT. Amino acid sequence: CASSELQGLKTGELFF.

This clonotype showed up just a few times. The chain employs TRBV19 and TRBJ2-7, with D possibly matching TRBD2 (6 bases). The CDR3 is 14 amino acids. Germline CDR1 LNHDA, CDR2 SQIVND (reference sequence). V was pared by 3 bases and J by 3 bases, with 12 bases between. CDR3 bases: TGTGCCAGTAGTATGTATCCTAGCGACTACGAGCAGTACTTC. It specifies CASSMYPSDYEQYF.

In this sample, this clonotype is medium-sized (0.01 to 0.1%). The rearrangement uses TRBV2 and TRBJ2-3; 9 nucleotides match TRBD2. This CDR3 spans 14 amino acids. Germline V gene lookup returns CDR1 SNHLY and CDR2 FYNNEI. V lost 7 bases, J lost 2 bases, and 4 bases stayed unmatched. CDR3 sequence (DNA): TGTGCCAGCACGGCGGGAGGGATCACAGATACGCAGTATTTT. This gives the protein CASTAGGITDTQYF.

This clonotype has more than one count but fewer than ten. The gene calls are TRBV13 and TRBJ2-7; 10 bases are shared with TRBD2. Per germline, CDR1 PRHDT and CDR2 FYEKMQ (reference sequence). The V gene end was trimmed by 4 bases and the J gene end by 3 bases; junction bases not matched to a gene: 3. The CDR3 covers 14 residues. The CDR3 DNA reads TGTGCCAGCAGCTCGCTAGCGGGAGTCTACGAGCAGTACTTC. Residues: CASSSLAGVYEQYF.

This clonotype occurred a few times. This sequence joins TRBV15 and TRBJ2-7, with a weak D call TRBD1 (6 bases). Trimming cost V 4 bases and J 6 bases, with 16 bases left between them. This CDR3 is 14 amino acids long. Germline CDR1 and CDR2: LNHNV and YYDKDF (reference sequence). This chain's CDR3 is CATSINRGSPEQYF. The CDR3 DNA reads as TGTGCCACCAGCATTAATAGGGGGAGCCCCGAGCAGTACTTC.

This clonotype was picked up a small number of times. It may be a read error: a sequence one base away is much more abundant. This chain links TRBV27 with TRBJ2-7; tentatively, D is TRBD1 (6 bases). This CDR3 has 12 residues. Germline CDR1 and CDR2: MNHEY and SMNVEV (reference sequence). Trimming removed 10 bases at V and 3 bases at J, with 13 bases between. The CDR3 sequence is CATRGGCYEQYF. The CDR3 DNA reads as TGTGCCACAAGAGGGGGTTGCTACGAGCAGTACTTC.

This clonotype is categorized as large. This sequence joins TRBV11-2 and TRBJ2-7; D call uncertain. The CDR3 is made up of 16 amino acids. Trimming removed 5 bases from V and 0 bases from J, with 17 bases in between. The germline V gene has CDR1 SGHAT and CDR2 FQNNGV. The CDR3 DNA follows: TGTGCCAGCAGCCAAGACCCAGGTGGGATCTCCTACGAGCAGTACTTC. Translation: CASSQDPGGISYEQYF.

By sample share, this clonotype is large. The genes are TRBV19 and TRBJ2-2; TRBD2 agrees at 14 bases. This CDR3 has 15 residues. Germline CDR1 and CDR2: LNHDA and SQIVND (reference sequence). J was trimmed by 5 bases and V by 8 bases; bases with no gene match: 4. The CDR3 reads CASGLAGGRTGELFF. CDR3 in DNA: TGTGCCAGTGGACTAGCGGGAGGCCGGACCGGGGAGCTGTTTTTT.

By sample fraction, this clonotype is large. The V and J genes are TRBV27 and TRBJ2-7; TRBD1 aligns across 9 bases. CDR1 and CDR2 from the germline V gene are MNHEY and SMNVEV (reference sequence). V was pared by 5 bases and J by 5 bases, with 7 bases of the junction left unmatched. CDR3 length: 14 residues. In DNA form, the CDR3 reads TGTGCCAGCAGTCCTGGGACAGGGCTCAACGAGCAGTACTTC. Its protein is CASSPGTGLNEQYF.

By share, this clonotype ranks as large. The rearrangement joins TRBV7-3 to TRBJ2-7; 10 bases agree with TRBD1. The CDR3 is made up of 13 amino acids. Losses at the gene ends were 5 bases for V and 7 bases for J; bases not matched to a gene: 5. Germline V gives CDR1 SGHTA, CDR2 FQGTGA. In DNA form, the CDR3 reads TGTGCCAGCAGCCGGGGACAGGGGAGGGAGCAGTACTTC. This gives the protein CASSRGQGREQYF.